Below, 4 T cell receptor beta chains from the same sample are listed, as sequenced in a study of CD8+ T cells in alopecia areata. Isolated RNA was reverse transcribed into cDNA used as the sequencing template. The repertoire was sequenced with immunoSEQ multiplex PCR; TCRdb's copy has only in-frame clones and lacks some. Counted here are some 30,000 clones, about three quarters occurring once; the ten biggest clones make up around 19%. Material for sequencing was NKG2D-low CD8+ T cells sorted from blood. The receptors derive from a human donor with alopecia areata.

This clone has a single count. V gene TRBV30 combines with J gene TRBJ2-7; 11 nucleotides line up with TRBD1. The CDR3 loop spans 13 amino acids. Germline V gene sequence: CDR1 GTSNPN, CDR2 SVGIG (reference sequence). V shed 5 bases, J shed 3 bases, and the junction held 3 bases outside the gene matches. The CDR3 DNA reads as TGTGCCTGGGGGGGACAGGGGGTCTACGAGCAGTACTTC. As protein: CAWGGQGVYEQYF. Looking up the rest from reference TRBV30 and TRBJ2-7 gives the full variable domain: SQTIHQWPATLVQPVGSPLSLECTVEGTSNPNLYWYRQAAGRGLQLLFYSVGIGQISSEVPQNLSASRPQDRQFILSSKKLLLSDSGFYLCAWGGQGVYEQYFGPGTRLTVT.

The sample holds one count of this clone. This sequence joins TRBV27 and TRBJ2-7; TRBD2 might be the D (5 bases). Germline CDR1 reads MNHEY; CDR2 reads SMNVEV (reference sequence). The CDR3 contains 14 residues. V gave up 3 bases and J gave up 0 bases, with 9 bases separating them. This CDR3 is CASSFGGPSYEQYF. The CDR3 DNA sequence: TGTGCCAGCAGTTTCGGAGGTCCCTCCTACGAGCAGTACTTC.

This clone was counted only a few times. The V gene is TRBV23-1, the J gene TRBJ2-7; D gene ambiguous. TRBV23-1 is annotated as an ORF whose role is uncertain. This CDR3 region has 14 residues. The V end was cut by 4 bases, the J end by 0 bases, with 10 bases between. The CDR3 loop is CASSPRHTSYEQYF. In nucleotides, the CDR3 is TGCGCCAGCAGTCCAAGGCACACCTCCTACGAGCAGTACTTC.

This clone was recorded only once. V gene TRBV27 combines with J gene TRBJ2-7; no definite D call. Trimming shortened V by 4 bases and J by 2 bases, and 6 bases separated the two germline ends. The V gene's germline CDR1 is MNHEY and CDR2 SMNVEV (reference sequence). The CDR3 extends over 12 amino acids. The CDR3 sequence is CASSSTAYEQYF. In DNA form, the CDR3 reads TGTGCCAGCAGTTCGACGGCCTACGAGCAGTACTTC.